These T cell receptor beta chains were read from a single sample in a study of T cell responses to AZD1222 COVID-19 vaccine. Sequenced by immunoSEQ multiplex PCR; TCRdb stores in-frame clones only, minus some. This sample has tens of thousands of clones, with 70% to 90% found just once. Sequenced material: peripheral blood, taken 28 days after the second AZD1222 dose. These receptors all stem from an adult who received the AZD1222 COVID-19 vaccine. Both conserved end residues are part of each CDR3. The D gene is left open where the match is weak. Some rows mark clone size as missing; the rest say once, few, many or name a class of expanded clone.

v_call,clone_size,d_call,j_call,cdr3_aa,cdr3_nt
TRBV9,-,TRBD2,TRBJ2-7,CASSVVSSGKYEQYF,TGTGCCAGCAGCGTAGTCTCTAGCGGGAAGTACGAGCAGTACTTC
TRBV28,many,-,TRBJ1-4,CASSPNPRVGSNEKLFF,TGTGCCAGCAGTCCAAACCCGCGGGTGGGCTCTAATGAAAAACTGTTTTTT
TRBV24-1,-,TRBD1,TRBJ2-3,CATSDLIFQGGTDTQYF,TGTGCCACCAGTGATTTGATATTTCAGGGGGGCACAGATACGCAGTATTTT
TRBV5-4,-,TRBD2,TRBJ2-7,CASARGPAGESLSYEQYF,TGTGCCAGCGCCAGAGGGCCAGCGGGAGAATCCCTTAGCTACGAGCAGTACTTC
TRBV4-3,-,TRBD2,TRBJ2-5,CASSRGTSGQETQYF,TGCGCCAGCAGCCGAGGGACTAGCGGACAAGAGACCCAGTACTTC
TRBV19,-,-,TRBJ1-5,CASSKQLNQPQHF,TGTGCCAGTAGTAAACAGCTCAATCAGCCCCAGCATTTT
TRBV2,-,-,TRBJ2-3,CASSRGIGEFTDTQYF,TGTGCCAGCAGCAGAGGGATAGGGGAGTTCACAGATACGCAGTATTTT
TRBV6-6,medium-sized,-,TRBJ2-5,CASSKPGTVETQYF,TGTGCCAGCAGCAAACCCGGGACCGTGGAGACCCAGTACTTC
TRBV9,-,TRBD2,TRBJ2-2,CASSVGSGRATGELFF,TGTGCCAGCAGCGTAGGAAGCGGGAGGGCCACCGGGGAGCTGTTTTTT
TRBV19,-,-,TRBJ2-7,CASRTSESSYEQYF,TGTGCCAGTAGAACCTCTGAGAGCTCCTACGAGCAGTACTTC
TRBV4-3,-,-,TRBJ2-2,CASSQVLAGRQGNTGELFF,TGCGCCAGCAGCCAAGTTCTGGCGGGGCGGCAGGGGAACACCGGGGAGCTGTTTTTT
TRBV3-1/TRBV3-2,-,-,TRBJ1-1,CASSQADSTRFF,TGTGCCAGCAGCCAAGCAGACAGCACTAGGTTCTTT
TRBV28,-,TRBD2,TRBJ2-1,CASSKSGNSYNEQFF,TGTGCCAGCAGCAAAAGCGGGAACTCCTACAATGAGCAGTTCTTC
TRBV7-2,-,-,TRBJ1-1,CASSRSMNTEAFF,TGTGCCAGCAGCCGAAGCATGAACACTGAAGCTTTCTTT
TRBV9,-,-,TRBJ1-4,CASSVAAEGKLFF,TGTGCCAGCAGCGTAGCGGCCGAGGGCAAACTGTTTTTT
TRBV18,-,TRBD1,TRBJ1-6,CASSPTGANSPLHF,TGTGCCAGCTCACCAACAGGGGCGAATTCACCCCTCCACTTT
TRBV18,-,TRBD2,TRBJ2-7,CASSGSGTPDEQYF,TGTGCCAGCTCAGGCAGCGGGACCCCCGACGAGCAGTACTTC
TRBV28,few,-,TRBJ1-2,CATIGADSYYGYTF,TGTGCCACCATCGGTGCAGACTCCTACTATGGCTACACCTTC
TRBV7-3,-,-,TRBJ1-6,CASSLYGGDNSPLHF,TGTGCCAGCAGCTTATATGGGGGGGATAATTCACCCCTCCACTTT
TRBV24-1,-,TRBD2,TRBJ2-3,CATSEGSGGNADTQYF,TGTGCCACCAGTGAGGGTAGCGGGGGGAATGCAGATACGCAGTATTTT
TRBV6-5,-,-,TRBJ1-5,CASSSNGGTPQHF,TGTGCCAGCAGCAGCAACGGGGGGACGCCCCAGCATTTT
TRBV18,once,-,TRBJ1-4,CASSPDLGVNEKLFF,TGTGCCAGCTCACCAGATTTGGGGGTAAATGAAAAACTGTTTTTT
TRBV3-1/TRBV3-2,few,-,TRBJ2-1,CASSQLNEQFF,TGTGCCAGCAGCCAACTCAATGAGCAGTTCTTC
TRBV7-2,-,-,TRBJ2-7,CASSSAARLGYEQYF,TGTGCCAGCAGCTCCGCGGCCCGCCTCGGGTACGAGCAGTACTTC
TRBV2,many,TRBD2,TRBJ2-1,CASSEEGLAGANEQFF,TGTGCCAGCAGTGAAGAGGGCCTAGCGGGGGCGAATGAGCAGTTCTTC
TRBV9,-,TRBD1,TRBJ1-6,CASSGPGQGVSSPLHF,TGTGCCAGCAGCGGGCCGGGACAGGGAGTTAGTTCACCCCTCCACTTT
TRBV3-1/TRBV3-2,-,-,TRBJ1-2,CASSQSHPWRFYGYTF,TGTGCCAGCAGCCAATCCCACCCGTGGAGATTCTATGGCTACACCTTC
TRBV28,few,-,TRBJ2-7,CASSLVQFPSYEQYF,TGTGCCAGCAGTTTAGTCCAGTTTCCCTCCTACGAGCAGTACTTC
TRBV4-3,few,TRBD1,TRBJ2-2,CASSHLSAGTGAGELFF,TGCGCCAGCAGCCACCTATCCGCCGGGACAGGGGCCGGGGAGCTGTTTTTT
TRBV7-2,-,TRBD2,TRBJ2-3,CASKTTSGGVVDTQYF,TGTGCCAGCAAGACGACTAGCGGGGGTGTTGTAGATACGCAGTATTTT
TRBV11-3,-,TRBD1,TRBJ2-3,CASSFRGLGLDTQYF,TGTGCCAGCAGCTTCAGGGGGCTGGGTTTAGATACGCAGTATTTT
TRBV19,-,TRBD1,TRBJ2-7,CASSIGQGLSYEQYF,TGTGCCAGTAGTATCGGACAGGGACTCTCCTACGAGCAGTACTTC
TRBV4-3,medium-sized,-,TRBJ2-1,CASSQEQYNEQFF,TGCGCCAGCAGCCAAGAACAGTACAATGAGCAGTTCTTC
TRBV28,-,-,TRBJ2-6,CASSFRGLTGANVLTF,TGTGCCAGCAGTTTCCGAGGGTTAACTGGGGCCAACGTCCTGACTTTC
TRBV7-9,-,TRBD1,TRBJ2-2,CASSLAGQRNTGELFF,TGTGCCAGCAGCTTAGCGGGACAGCGTAATACCGGGGAGCTGTTTTTT
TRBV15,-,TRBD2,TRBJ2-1,CATSRGSGRAQNEQFF,TGTGCCACCAGCAGAGGGAGCGGGAGGGCCCAAAATGAGCAGTTCTTC
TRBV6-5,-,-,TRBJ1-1,CASRGTGYTEAFF,TGTGCCAGCAGGGGAACAGGTTACACTGAAGCTTTCTTT
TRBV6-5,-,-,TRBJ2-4,CAGSYGVAKNIQYF,TGTGCCGGCAGTTACGGGGTAGCCAAAAACATTCAGTACTTC
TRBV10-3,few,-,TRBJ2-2,CAAQTGGELFF,TGTGCCGCGCAAACGGGGGGGGAGCTGTTTTTT
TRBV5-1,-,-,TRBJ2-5,CASGREGETQYF,TGCGCCAGCGGTCGTGAGGGAGAGACCCAGTACTTC
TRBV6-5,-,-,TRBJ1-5,CASSSDSNQPQHF,TGTGCCAGCAGTTCCGACAGTAATCAGCCCCAGCATTTT
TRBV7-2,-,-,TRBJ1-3,CASSSEQAGSGNTIYF,TGTGCCAGCAGCTCCGAACAGGCAGGGTCAGGAAACACCATATATTTT
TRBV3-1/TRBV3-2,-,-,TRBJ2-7,CASSHTPGYEQYF,TGTGCCAGCAGCCATACTCCCGGCTACGAGCAGTACTTC
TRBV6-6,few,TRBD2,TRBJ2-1,CASIQGTSGGYEQFF,TGTGCCAGCATCCAGGGGACTAGCGGGGGTTATGAGCAGTTCTTC
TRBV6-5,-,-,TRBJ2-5,CASSLSTDVETQYF,TGTGCCAGCAGCCTATCGACAGATGTGGAGACCCAGTACTTC
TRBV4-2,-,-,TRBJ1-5,CASSQALPPNQPQHF,TGTGCCAGCAGCCAGGCCCTCCCACCGAATCAGCCCCAGCATTTT
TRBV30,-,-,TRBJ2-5,CAWSPRGGLQETQYF,TGTGCCTGGAGTCCCCGAGGCGGATTACAAGAGACCCAGTACTTC
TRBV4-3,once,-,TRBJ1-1,CASSQERGRDTEAFF,TGCGCCAGCAGCCAAGAGAGAGGTAGGGACACTGAAGCTTTCTTT
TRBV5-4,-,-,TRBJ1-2,CASSEGLANYGYTF,TGTGCCAGCAGCGAAGGACTGGCTAACTATGGCTACACCTTC
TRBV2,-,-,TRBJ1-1,CASSEGGAKTEAFF,TGTGCCAGCAGTGAGGGCGGGGCCAAAACTGAAGCTTTCTTT
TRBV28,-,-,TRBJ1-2,CASSPPRGAENYGYTF,TGTGCCAGCAGTCCCCCTCGGGGGGCTGAGAACTATGGCTACACCTTC
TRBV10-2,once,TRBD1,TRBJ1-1,CASSGQENTEAFF,TGCGCCAGCAGCGGACAGGAGAACACTGAAGCTTTCTTT
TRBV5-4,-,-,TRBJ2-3,CASSLERGVTADTQYF,TGTGCCAGCAGCTTGGAGAGAGGGGTAACAGCAGATACGCAGTATTTT
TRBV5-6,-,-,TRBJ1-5,CASSLQGQQPQHF,TGTGCCAGCAGCTTGCAAGGGCAACAGCCCCAGCATTTT
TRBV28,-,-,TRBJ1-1,CASSHNTEAFF,TGTGCCAGCAGTCATAACACTGAAGCTTTCTTT
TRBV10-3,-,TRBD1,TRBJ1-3,CAISEGQGATGNTIYF,TGTGCCATCAGTGAGGGACAGGGGGCGACTGGAAACACCATATATTTT
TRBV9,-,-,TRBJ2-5,CASSASTGGVKETQYF,TGTGCCAGCAGCGCCTCGACTGGCGGAGTAAAAGAGACCCAGTACTTC